A selection of T cell receptor beta chains follows, all from one sample in a study of CD8 T cells in ankylosing spondylitis. TCRdb reprocessed the 5' RACE reads with MiXCR, giving one entry per CDR3 protein. The data hold about 200,000 distinct CDR3 sequences, with 20% to 30% observed a single time. The sequencing input was blood, either unsorted or a sorted T cell fraction (not recorded which). These receptors all stem from a male donor with ankylosing spondylitis or in good health (not recorded which). CDR3s include the opening cysteine and the closing phenylalanine or tryptophan. A D gene is named only where the DNA matches it firmly. Rows give clone size only sometimes, using once, few, many, or a class for an expanded clone.

TRBD2	TRBV24-1	TRBJ2-5	-	CATSDLTSGEQETQYF	TGTGCCACCAGTGACTTGACTAGCGGGGAGCAAGAGACCCAGTACTTC
TRBD2	TRBV11-2	TRBJ2-3	many	CASSLVSRASWGGTDTQYF	TGTGCCAGCAGCTTGGTCTCTAGGGCTTCATGGGGAGGGACAGATACGCAGTATTTT
-	TRBV5-1	TRBJ1-1	many	CASSNDLPGTEAFF	TGCGCCAGCAGCAACGACTTACCGGGCACTGAAGCTTTCTTT
-	TRBV7-2	TRBJ1-6	many	CATEQGSYNSPLHF	TGTGCCACCGAACAGGGATCTTATAATTCACCCCTCCACTTT
TRBD1	TRBV27	TRBJ1-1	many	CASSLVGGAGMNTEAFF	TGTGCCAGCAGTTTAGTAGGGGGCGCGGGAATGAACACTGAAGCTTTCTTT
TRBD2	TRBV20-1	TRBJ2-1	-	CSAALTSGRLNEQFF	TGCAGTGCTGCACTGACTAGCGGGAGGTTAAATGAGCAGTTCTTC
TRBD2	TRBV29-1	TRBJ2-3	many	CSVVDSGSADTQYF	TGCAGCGTTGTGGATAGCGGGAGCGCAGATACGCAGTATTTT
TRBD1	TRBV20-1	TRBJ1-5	-	CSARPGQGNQPQHF	TGCAGTGCTAGACCTGGACAGGGGAATCAGCCCCAGCATTTT
-	TRBV12-3/TRBV12-4	TRBJ2-6	many	CASRQLSGANVLTF	TGTGCCAGCAGACAGCTCTCTGGGGCCAACGTCCTGACTTTC
TRBD1	TRBV7-9	TRBJ1-4	many	CASRLQGNNEKLFF	TGTGCCAGCAGACTACAGGGGAATAATGAAAAACTGTTTTTT
-	TRBV6-5	TRBJ1-1	-	CASSYLQGVAEAFF	TGTGCCAGCAGTTACCTTCAGGGTGTAGCTGAAGCTTTCTTT
-	TRBV5-1	TRBJ2-2	many	CASSPGTANTGELFF	TGCGCCAGCAGCCCAGGGACTGCAAACACCGGGGAGCTGTTTTTT
-	TRBV20-1	TRBJ2-2	-	CSAPKVANTGELFF	TGCAGTGCGCCTAAAGTTGCGAACACCGGGGAGCTGTTTTTT
-	TRBV20-1	TRBJ2-1	many	CSRQARDEQFF	TGCAGCAGACAGGCGAGGGATGAGCAGTTCTTC
-	TRBV29-1	TRBJ1-1	many	CSVGGSSDLNTEAFF	TGCAGCGTCGGTGGGTCCTCCGATTTGAACACTGAAGCTTTCTTT
TRBD2	TRBV12-3/TRBV12-4	TRBJ2-1	-	CASRNARAPGGNEQFF	TGTGCCAGCAGGAACGCCCGGGCCCCGGGGGGCAATGAGCAGTTCTTC
TRBD2	TRBV5-1	TRBJ2-7	many	CASSLDRTSRNYEQYF	TGCGCCAGCAGCTTGGACAGGACTAGCCGGAACTACGAGCAGTACTTC
TRBD1	TRBV29-1	TRBJ2-7	-	CSVGSGTGVAGQYF	TGCAGCGTCGGTTCCGGGACAGGTGTTGCGGGGCAGTACTTC
-	TRBV18	TRBJ2-5	-	CASSPPMGRQETQYF	TGTGCCAGCTCACCCCCAATGGGGAGGCAAGAGACCCAGTACTTC
-	TRBV6-5	TRBJ1-5	many	CASSLVRADQPQHF	TGTGCCAGCAGTTTGGTCAGGGCGGATCAGCCCCAGCATTTT
TRBD1	TRBV5-6	TRBJ1-2	-	CASSLARQGYGYTF	TGTGCCAGCAGCTTGGCAAGACAGGGGTATGGCTACACCTTC
TRBD1	TRBV4-1	TRBJ1-3	many	CASSQDGQGGNTIYF	TGCGCCAGCAGCCAAGATGGACAGGGTGGAAACACCATATATTTT
-	TRBV6-1	TRBJ2-6	-	CASSLASSGANVLTF	TGTGCCAGCAGCCTAGCGAGCTCTGGGGCCAACGTCCTGACTTTC
-	TRBV20-1	TRBJ1-1	many	CSAVQGNTEAFF	TGCAGTGCGGTACAGGGGAACACTGAAGCTTTCTTT
-	TRBV20-1	TRBJ2-1	many	CSATGDSSYNEQFF	TGCAGTGCTACGGGAGACTCGTCCTACAATGAGCAGTTCTTC
-	TRBV5-5	TRBJ2-3	many	CASSLYASTDTQYF	TGTGCCAGCAGCTTGTACGCTAGCACAGATACGCAGTATTTT
TRBD2	TRBV20-1	TRBJ2-1	-	CSARPSGSWYEQFF	TGCAGTGCTAGGCCTAGCGGGAGTTGGTATGAGCAGTTCTTC
TRBD2	TRBV20-1	TRBJ2-5	-	CSASGTSGRQETQYF	TGCAGTGCTTCCGGGACTAGCGGGAGACAAGAGACCCAGTACTTC